The clone carrying this T cell receptor beta chain was seen a few times. Antigen unknown. The sample is drawn from a study of CD8 T cells in ankylosing spondylitis. Overall study results and limits: A number of the motif variants had already been described in reactive arthritis synovial fluid and blood. From matched ankylosing spondylitis synovial fluid, disease-linked clones were reportedly recovered at significantly enriched levels. A CD8+ phenotype characterized the disease-linked clones, which were relatively rare in peripheral blood.

The germline CDR1 and CDR2 sequences are SGHAT and FQNNGV. This CDR3 has 16 residues. V shed 1 base and J 5 bases; nucleotides not matched to a gene: 7. Preparation of TCR beta libraries was done by quantitative 5'-RACE with molecular barcodes. TCRdb fed the 5' RACE reads into MiXCR, producing one record per CDR3 protein. Altogether approximately 340,000 distinct CDR3 sequences are present, about 15% being singletons, with the ten largest covering about 1%. The clonotype comes from a male donor with ankylosing spondylitis or in good health (not recorded which). Input material: blood, either unsorted or a sorted T cell fraction (not recorded which). The V call is TRBV11-2, the J call TRBJ2-2; 7 bases align to TRBD2. CDR3 nucleotide sequence: TGTGCCAGCAGCTTAGCTGGCGGGAGTAGAACCGGGGAGCTGTTTTTT. It encodes CASSLAGGSRTGELFF.